A selection of T cell receptor beta chains follows, all from one sample in a study of control samples from healthy donors and cancer patients. The assay was immunoSEQ multiplex PCR, and TCRdb's table has in-frame clones only and misses some. The data show about 75,000 clones, with less than 95% seen just once and 6.2% held by the top ten. Source material: blood. The receptors here all came from a middle-aged woman in good health. The CDR3 runs from the conserved cysteine through the conserved F or W. D genes are given only for firm matches. Clone size is not always given. Where it is, it says once, few, many or a class for expanded clones.

CDR3 length,J gene,V gene,clone size,D gene,CDR3 DNA,CDR3 protein
15,TRBJ2-7,TRBV7-2,few,TRBD2,TGTGCCAGCAGCAGAAGCGGGAGAGGGACCTACGAGCAGTACTTC,CASSRSGRGTYEQYF
14,TRBJ2-5,TRBV23-1,NA,TRBD1,TGCGCCAGCCGGTCCGGGACAGGACAAGAGACCCAGTACTTC,CASRSGTGQETQYF
14,TRBJ2-7,TRBV7-2,once,TRBD1,TGTGCCAGCAGCCGGGACAGATCCTCCTACGAGCAGTACTTC,CASSRDRSSYEQYF
14,TRBJ1-3,TRBV28,NA,NA,TGTGCCAGCAGTTTAGAACTATCTGGAAACACCATATATTTT,CASSLELSGNTIYF
15,TRBJ1-4,TRBV18,NA,NA,TGTGCCAGCTCACCACTCACAGCCGCTAATGAAAAACTGTTTTTT,CASSPLTAANEKLFF
14,TRBJ2-1,TRBV19,NA,TRBD1,TGTGCCAGTAGGAGAGACAGGGGTAACAATGAGCAGTTCTTC,CASRRDRGNNEQFF
19,TRBJ1-4,TRBV16,NA,NA,TGTGCCAGCAGCCAATCCGCCGGGATCCCCCTACACGGTAATGAAAAACTGTTTTTT,CASSQSAGIPLHGNEKLFF
12,TRBJ1-6,TRBV19,NA,NA,TGTGCCAGTAGCCATACGAATTCACCCCTCCACTTT,CASSHTNSPLHF
13,TRBJ1-1,TRBV10-3,few,NA,TGTGCCATCAGTGAGTCGAAGGGGACTGAAGCTTTCTTT,CAISESKGTEAFF
14,TRBJ1-2,TRBV19,NA,TRBD1,TGTGCCAGTAGTCAGGGACAGGGGAGCTATGGCTACACCTTC,CASSQGQGSYGYTF
15,TRBJ2-3,TRBV25-1,NA,TRBD2,TGTGCCAGCAGTGAAACTAGCGGGAGAGAAGATACGCAGTATTTT,CASSETSGREDTQYF
14,TRBJ1-1,TRBV18,NA,NA,TGTGCCAGCTCAAAGGAGACCATGAACACTGAAGCTTTCTTT,CASSKETMNTEAFF
14,TRBJ1-5,TRBV20-1,NA,TRBD1,TGCAGTGCTAGTGGGGACAGGGCGAATCAGCCCCAGCATTTT,CSASGDRANQPQHF
14,TRBJ2-7,TRBV6-5,NA,TRBD2,TGTGCCAGCAGTTATTGGACTAGCGGGATTGAGCAGTACTTC,CASSYWTSGIEQYF
15,TRBJ1-5,TRBV6-5,NA,NA,TGTGCCAGCAGTTACTCGAGGTACAGCGATCAGCCCCAGCATTTT,CASSYSRYSDQPQHF
15,TRBJ1-2,TRBV5-4,NA,NA,TGTGCCAGCAGGCCCTCCCCCCCAGGGTTGCATGGCTACACCTTC,CASRPSPPGLHGYTF
14,TRBJ2-1,TRBV2,NA,TRBD1,TGTGCCAGCAGGGGGGACAGGGCCTCCAATGAGCAGTTCTTC,CASRGDRASNEQFF
14,TRBJ2-3,TRBV24-1,NA,NA,TGTGCCACCCAGGCGAGGGGAGGCACAGATACGCAGTATTTT,CATQARGGTDTQYF
13,TRBJ2-3,TRBV6-2/TRBV6-3,NA,NA,TGTGCCAGCAGTTACGGGGAAACAGATACGCAGTATTTT,CASSYGETDTQYF
14,TRBJ2-5,TRBV10-3,NA,NA,TGTGCCATCAGACACGGGACGGGGGATGAAACCCAGTACTTC,CAIRHGTGDETQYF
14,TRBJ1-2,TRBV2,NA,TRBD1,TGTGCCAGCACGACGTCCGGGACAGGGCTTGGCTACACCTTC,CASTTSGTGLGYTF
17,TRBJ2-1,TRBV7-6,NA,TRBD2,TGTGCCAGCAGCTTAGCGGGGCGGGAGGCTGTAGGGAATGAGCAGTTCTTC,CASSLAGREAVGNEQFF
12,TRBJ2-2,TRBV9,NA,NA,TGTGCCAGCAGCTCAGACGCCGGGGAGCTGTTTTTT,CASSSDAGELFF
14,TRBJ1-1,TRBV11-2,once,NA,TGTGCCAGCAGAATGTGGGGGGTGAACACTGAAGCTTTCTTT,CASRMWGVNTEAFF
12,TRBJ2-7,TRBV30,NA,NA,TGTGCCTGGAGTCTAAGTGTGTACGAGCAGTACTTC,CAWSLSVYEQYF
13,TRBJ2-1,TRBV5-6,NA,TRBD1,TGTGCCACCGGGACAGGGGCCTACAATGAGCAGTTCTTC,CATGTGAYNEQFF
13,TRBJ1-2,TRBV10-3,few,NA,TGTGCCATCAGTGAGTCGGGAGGGGCGAGGTACACCTTC,CAISESGGARYTF
15,TRBJ2-1,TRBV19,NA,NA,TGTGCCAGTAGTATAACGCAGGGTGGGTACAATGAGCAGTTCTTC,CASSITQGGYNEQFF
15,TRBJ1-1,TRBV13,NA,NA,TGTGCCAGCAGCTTAGGAGTGGCCTTGAACACTGAAGCTTTCTTT,CASSLGVALNTEAFF
13,TRBJ1-2,TRBV11-2,NA,NA,TGTGCCAGCAGCTTAGGACAGAACTATGGCTACACCTTC,CASSLGQNYGYTF
14,TRBJ2-5,TRBV7-9,NA,TRBD2,TGTGCCAGCAGCTTAGGGCTAGCGGGAGAGACCCAGTACTTC,CASSLGLAGETQYF
16,TRBJ2-1,TRBV9,NA,TRBD2,TGTGCCAGCAGCGCACGGGCGAGCGGGGGATACAATGAGCAGTTCTTC,CASSARASGGYNEQFF
14,TRBJ2-3,TRBV7-9,NA,NA,TGTGCCAGCAGCTTAAAACCTGCTGCAGATACGCAGTATTTT,CASSLKPAADTQYF
13,TRBJ1-5,TRBV19,few,NA,TGTGCCAGTACTTTTCTCGGGAATCAGCCCCAGCATTTT,CASTFLGNQPQHF
16,TRBJ1-2,TRBV5-6,NA,NA,TGTGCCAGCAGCTTGTTGGAGTTGGGCCGACCCTATGGCTACACCTTC,CASSLLELGRPYGYTF
17,TRBJ2-7,TRBV1,NA,NA,TGCACCAGCAGCCAAGAGACGTCAGCATCGAGCTCCTACGAGCAGTACTTC,CTSSQETSASSSYEQYF
18,TRBJ2-2,TRBV5-1,NA,NA,TGCGCCAGCAGCGAAATCCTGACCGGGGCATCAGTCCCCGGGGAGCTGTTTTTT,CASSEILTGASVPGELFF